The rows below give T cell receptor beta chains drawn from one sample of a study of graft-versus-host responses after intestinal transplantation. Here immunoSEQ multiplex PCR was the method, and the copy in TCRdb shows in-frame clones only, minus some. The table shows 50,000 to 75,000 clones, with 89% occurring only once. The sample consisted of ileum tissue, taken more than 350 days after transplant. The receptors shown here come from a human patient who received an intestinal transplant, so some T cells may come from the graft donor. The CDR3 runs from the conserved cysteine through the conserved F or W. The D gene is left open where the match is weak. The listing skips clone size in some rows; elsewhere it reads once, few, many or a size class.

D | J | size | V | CDR3 | DNA
. | TRBJ2-5 | once | TRBV5-4 | CASSLKGGQETQYF | TGTGCCAGCAGCTTGAAAGGCGGCCAAGAGACCCAGTACTTC
. | TRBJ2-7 | . | TRBV18 | CASSPRQRSEQYF | TGTGCCAGCTCACCACGGCAGCGCTCCGAGCAGTACTTC
TRBD1 | TRBJ1-5 | once | TRBV28 | CASRPTGYSRQPQHF | TGTGCCAGCAGACCGACAGGGTACAGTCGGCAGCCCCAGCATTTT
TRBD2 | TRBJ2-1 | . | TRBV10-2 | CASSDLLGLAGRSGEQFF | TGCGCCAGCAGTGACCTCCTCGGACTAGCGGGAAGGTCGGGTGAGCAGTTCTTC
TRBD1 | TRBJ2-3 | . | TRBV6-6 | CASSGTAQPSTDTQYF | TGTGCCAGCAGTGGGACAGCCCAGCCTAGCACAGATACGCAGTATTTT
. | TRBJ1-1 | few | TRBV7-2 | CASSPTGLNTEAFF | TGTGCCAGCAGCCCGACAGGATTGAACACTGAAGCTTTCTTT
. | TRBJ2-3 | . | TRBV4-1 | CASSPLRGGANTQYF | TGCGCCAGCAGCCCCTTGCGAGGGGGGGCAAATACGCAGTATTTT
. | TRBJ2-5 | . | TRBV21-1 | CASSKIETSGDQETQYF | TGTGCCAGCAGCAAAATAGAAACTAGCGGGGACCAAGAGACCCAGTACTTC
. | TRBJ2-3 | . | TRBV27 | CASSPLRVADTQYF | TGTGCCAGCAGTCCTCTCAGGGTAGCAGATACGCAGTATTTT
TRBD2 | TRBJ2-5 | once | TRBV7-7 | CASSSILLAGDQETQYF | TGTGCTAGCAGCTCGATTCTTCTAGCGGGGGATCAAGAGACCCAGTACTTC
. | TRBJ2-1 | . | TRBV5-1 | CASSATVSSYNEQFF | TGCGCCAGCAGCGCGACAGTGAGCTCCTACAATGAGCAGTTCTTC
. | TRBJ1-1 | . | TRBV27 | CASSFGGPLRNTEAFF | TGTGCCAGCAGTTTCGGGGGGCCGCTGAGAAACACTGAAGCTTTCTTT
TRBD1 | TRBJ2-7 | . | TRBV28 | CASSPGQGTSYEQYF | TGTGCCAGCAGCCCCGGACAGGGGACTTCCTACGAGCAGTACTTC
. | TRBJ1-1 | . | TRBV15 | CATSRGGRAEAFF | TGTGCCACCAGCAGAGGGGGTAGGGCTGAAGCTTTCTTT
. | TRBJ2-3 | . | TRBV29-1 | CSVEGTLISTDTQYF | TGCAGCGTTGAAGGGACATTAATAAGCACAGATACGCAGTATTTT
. | TRBJ1-1 | once | TRBV13 | CASSAGVLLMAEAFF | TGTGCCAGCAGCGCCGGAGTACTCTTAATGGCTGAAGCTTTCTTT
. | TRBJ2-7 | . | TRBV4-1 | CASSQGVGPYEQYF | TGCGCCAGCAGCCAAGGCGTCGGTCCTTACGAGCAGTACTTC
. | TRBJ1-1 | . | TRBV27 | CASSSPGRNTEAFF | TGTGCCAGCAGTTCGCCAGGGAGGAACACTGAAGCTTTCTTT
TRBD2 | TRBJ2-2 | . | TRBV7-8 | CASSSGGAGELFF | TGTGCCAGCAGCTCCGGGGGGGCCGGGGAGCTGTTTTTT
. | TRBJ1-2 | . | TRBV5-5 | CASSLSGAYGYTF | TGTGCCAGCAGCTTGTCAGGGGCCTATGGCTACACCTTC
TRBD2 | TRBJ2-2 | . | TRBV18 | CASSPPPGLSPGAHGELFF | TGTGCCAGCTCACCACCGCCGGGACTATCCCCAGGTGCCCATGGGGAGCTGTTTTTT
TRBD2 | TRBJ2-1 | once | TRBV2 | CASSESRGEYNEQFF | TGTGCCAGCAGTGAGTCGCGGGGGGAGTACAATGAGCAGTTCTTC
TRBD2 | TRBJ2-3 | . | TRBV11-2 | CASSPRTSGAVQYF | TGTGCCAGCAGCCCGCGGACTAGCGGGGCGGTGCAGTATTTT
. | TRBJ1-1 | . | TRBV13 | CASSIRGTEAFF | TGTGCCAGCAGCATCAGGGGTACTGAAGCTTTCTTT
. | TRBJ1-5 | few | TRBV4-1 | CASSQQGGDQPQHF | TGCGCCAGCAGCCAACAGGGAGGAGATCAGCCCCAGCATTTT
. | TRBJ2-3 | . | TRBV7-3 | CASSFGTPDTQYF | TGTGCCAGCAGCTTCGGGACTCCAGATACGCAGTATTTT
. | TRBJ2-1 | . | TRBV11-1 | CASSLGTTYNEQFF | TGTGCCAGCAGCTTAGGGACAACCTACAATGAGCAGTTCTTC
TRBD1 | TRBJ2-4 | . | TRBV6-1 | CASGVAGTGYIQYF | TGTGCCAGCGGGGTCGCGGGGACAGGGTACATTCAGTACTTC
TRBD2 | TRBJ2-5 | . | TRBV7-3 | CASSPGAGGRETQYF | TGTGCCAGCAGCCCCGGCGCGGGGGGGCGGGAGACCCAGTACTTC
TRBD1 | TRBJ2-4 | . | TRBV28 | CASSLQWTGGKREENIQYF | TGTGCCAGCAGTCTTCAATGGACAGGGGGCAAGCGGGAGGAAAACATTCAGTACTTC
TRBD1 | TRBJ2-7 | . | TRBV7-2 | CASSPGQLYYEQYF | TGTGCCAGCTCGCCGGGACAGCTCTACTACGAGCAGTACTTC
. | TRBJ2-7 | . | TRBV10-3 | CAVGLAGDSYEQYF | TGTGCCGTCGGCTTGGCAGGGGACTCCTACGAGCAGTACTTC
. | TRBJ2-7 | . | TRBV19 | CASSKAGTVAYEQYF | TGTGCCAGTAGTAAAGCCGGGACTGTTGCCTACGAGCAGTACTTC
. | TRBJ1-1 | . | TRBV5-1 | CASTGISTEAFF | TGCGCCAGCACGGGGATCTCCACTGAAGCTTTCTTT
. | TRBJ2-6 | . | TRBV15 | CATSRGLGAGANVLTF | TGTGCCACCAGCAGAGGGTTGGGGGCTGGGGCCAACGTCCTGACTTTC
. | TRBJ2-3 | . | TRBV11-2 | CASSSGGLPSTDTQYF | TGTGCCAGCAGCTCCGGAGGACTACCTAGCACAGATACGCAGTATTTT
TRBD1 | TRBJ1-5 | . | TRBV6-6 | CATTGQGKGSNQPQHF | TGTGCCACGACGGGACAGGGGAAGGGGAGCAATCAGCCCCAGCATTTT
TRBD2 | TRBJ2-7 | . | TRBV6-5 | CASGRGYEQYF | TGTGCCAGCGGGAGGGGCTACGAGCAGTACTTC
. | TRBJ2-5 | . | TRBV5-6 | CASSLGGWETQYF | TGTGCCAGCAGCTTGGGCGGGTGGGAGACCCAGTACTTC
TRBD1 | TRBJ2-7 | . | TRBV7-9 | CASSPRPGQGILEQYF | TGTGCCAGCAGCCCACGTCCGGGACAGGGAATCCTGGAGCAGTACTTC
TRBD1 | TRBJ1-1 | . | TRBV6-5 | CASSYLTGVTTEAFF | TGTGCCAGCAGTTACTTAACAGGGGTCACAACTGAAGCTTTCTTT
TRBD1 | TRBJ2-7 | medium-sized | TRBV5-4 | CASTLGQGYEQYF | TGTGCCAGCACCTTGGGACAGGGCTACGAGCAGTACTTC
. | TRBJ2-7 | . | TRBV2 | CASSEGSGPHYEQYF | TGTGCCAGCAGTGAAGGCTCGGGACCACATTACGAGCAGTACTTC
TRBD1 | TRBJ2-3 | few | TRBV19 | CASSFYRGDTQYF | TGTGCCAGTAGTTTCTACAGGGGAGATACGCAGTATTTT
TRBD1 | TRBJ1-3 | . | TRBV5-1 | CASTEGAGAGNTIYF | TGCGCCAGCACCGAGGGGGCAGGGGCTGGAAACACCATATATTTT
TRBD2 | TRBJ2-1 | . | TRBV10-3 | CATQAGSYNEQFF | TGTGCCACCCAAGCGGGATCCTACAATGAGCAGTTCTTC
. | TRBJ2-5 | . | TRBV11-2 | CASSLDRKGGAGETQYF | TGTGCCAGCAGCTTAGATCGGAAGGGGGGTGCTGGAGAGACCCAGTACTTC
. | TRBJ2-2 | . | TRBV29-1 | CSVEAGRRASNTGELFF | TGCAGCGTTGAGGCAGGGCGGAGAGCGTCTAACACCGGGGAGCTGTTTTTT
. | TRBJ2-3 | . | TRBV11-2 | CASSSESTDTQYF | TGTGCCAGCAGCTCCGAGAGCACAGATACGCAGTATTTT